One and the same sample provided the 2 T cell receptor beta chains below, sequenced in a study of pediatric ulcerative colitis (dated by TCRdb to between 2018 and 2021). During colonoscopy, one to two pinch biopsies were obtained from the rectum for research. Library preparation employed the immunoSEQ multiplex PCR assay. The table comes from immuneACCESS by way of TCRdb, which keeps in-frame sequences with V and J called. Part of the clones is missing from these tables; in studies checked, under half for an unresolved V gene and the rest for unknown reasons. This sample comprises about 18,000 clones, about 80% of them detected only once. Clones ranked in the top ten supply around 7.6% of the sample. Sequences were obtained from gut tissue. The receptor source for this set is a boy aged 5-17 years who was a control in a study of pediatric ulcerative colitis.

V is TRBV27 and J is TRBJ1-5, with D possibly TRBD1 on 6 matching bases. The V and J ends lost 5 bases and 3 bases respectively, with 11 bases between them. CDR1 MNHEY and CDR2 SMNVEV come from the germline V gene (reference sequence). The CDR3 extends over 14 amino acids. Here the CDR3 reads CASSLTGDNQPQHF. In DNA form, the CDR3 reads TGTGCCAGCAGTCTGACAGGTGACAATCAGCCCCAGCATTTT.

The V gene is TRBV19, the J gene TRBJ1-2, with a weak D call TRBD1 (6 bases). CDR1 and CDR2 from the germline V gene are LNHDA and SQIVND (reference sequence). V shed 3 bases and J shed 6 bases, with 29 bases lying between them. The CDR3 loop spans 19 amino acids. In DNA form, the CDR3 reads TGTGCCAGTAGTATTCGGATGACATGGACTGGACAGCGTACTGATGGCTACACCTTC. Its protein product is CASSIRMTWTGQRTDGYTF.